Below are 23 T cell receptor beta chains sequenced from a single sample in a study of shared T cell receptors in the human thymus. Sequencing used immunoSEQ multiplex PCR; TCRdb keeps in-frame clones, though not all of them. The repertoire holds about 380,000 clones, approximately 95% seen once, with around 0.018% in the top ten. The specimen sequenced was thymocytes. The source of these receptors is a human donor.

This chain joins TRBV7-9 and TRBJ1-4; D is unresolved. The CDR3 is 15 amino acids. In germline, CDR1 is SEHNR, CDR2 FQNEAQ (reference sequence). Trimming pared 5 bases from V and 7 bases from J, leaving 17 bases between. In nucleotides, the CDR3 is TGTGCCAGCAGCCAGATCTTGCGACGGCTTGAAAAACTGTTTTTT. Translating it yields CASSQILRRLEKLFF.

The J gene is TRBJ1-6, the V gene TRBV2; D remains unclear. Looked up from germline, CDR1 is SNHLY and CDR2 is FYNNEI. This CDR3 contains 17 residues. V was clipped by 3 bases and J by 0 bases, with 12 bases between them. The CDR3 sequence: CASSDSGWVSYNSPLHF. In DNA, the CDR3 is TGTGCCAGCAGTGATTCGGGGTGGGTCTCCTATAATTCACCCCTCCACTTT.

The rearrangement links TRBV28 to TRBJ2-6; D is ambiguous. This CDR3 is built from 15 residues. V lost 0 bases and J lost 4, with 7 bases in between. Looked up from germline, CDR1 is MDHEN and CDR2 is SYDVKM. In DNA form, the CDR3 reads TGTGCCAGCAGTTTATGGGGTCCCGGGGCCAACGTCCTGACTTTC. It codes for CASSLWGPGANVLTF.

CDR3 nucleotides: TGTGCCAGCAGTTACTCCAGACCATATGGCTACACCTTC. Its protein is CASSYSRPYGYTF. The chain couples TRBV6-5 to TRBJ1-2; D unclear. V lost 0 bases and J lost 5, with 7 bases in between. The V gene's germline CDR1 is MNHEY and CDR2 SVGAGI. This CDR3 comprises 13 residues.

This chain connects TRBV18 to TRBJ2-2; 7 bases are a match to TRBD1. The CDR3 loop spans 19 amino acids. Trimming removed 3 bases from V and 1 base from J; junction bases left unmatched: 14. CDR1 KGHSH and CDR2 LQKENI come from the germline V gene. The CDR3 sequence is CASSPPTPGTAENTGELFF. The CDR3 nucleotides are TGTGCCAGCTCACCCCCTACTCCAGGGACAGCCGAGAACACCGGGGAGCTGTTTTTT.

The chain combines TRBV7-2 with TRBJ1-2, with 7 bases matching TRBD1. V trimming: 5 bases; J trimming: 0 bases; junction bases outside the gene matches: 12. The CDR3 runs 17 residues. Germline V gene data show CDR1 as SGHTA and CDR2 as FQGNSA. CDR3 sequence reads: CASSPRGGTDPNYGYTF. DNA of the CDR3: TGTGCCAGCAGCCCGAGGGGTGGGACAGACCCTAACTATGGCTACACCTTC.

This rearrangement joins TRBV7-9 to TRBJ1-4; D gene unclear. V lost 8 bases and J lost 7, with 14 bases in between. Per germline, CDR1 SEHNR and CDR2 FQNEAQ (reference sequence). CDR3 length equals 13 residues. The CDR3 DNA reads as TGTGCCAGCCACCTCGCGGGCTTTGAAAAACTGTTTTTT. This translates into CASHLAGFEKLFF.

CDR3 sequence: CASTADRGNGANVLTF. The CDR3 DNA reads TGTGCCAGCACCGCCGACAGGGGCAACGGGGCCAACGTCCTGACTTTC. The chain has TRBV28 and TRBJ2-6; TRBD1 matches at 8 bases. The trim removed 7 bases at V and 4 bases at J, leaving 9 bases unmatched. This CDR3 is 16 amino acids long. Germline V gene sequence: CDR1 MDHEN, CDR2 SYDVKM.

This clone was seen only once. The chain carries TRBV6-1 and TRBJ2-7; D gene uncertain. Trimming cost V 4 bases and J 0 bases, with 10 bases left between them. Germline CDR1 reads MNHNS; CDR2 reads SASEGT. This CDR3 spans 14 amino acids. CDR3 DNA sequence: TGTGCCAGCAGTGCCGGGTGCAGCTCCTACGAGCAGTACTTC. The encoded protein is CASSAGCSSYEQYF.

The chain combines TRBV18 with TRBJ2-2, with D unclear. Germline CDR1 reads KGHSH; CDR2 reads LQKENI. This CDR3 is 16 amino acids long. The V and J ends lost 2 bases and 1 base respectively, with 11 bases between them. The CDR3 loop reads CASSPEYMGNTGELFF. The CDR3 DNA reads TGTGCCAGCTCACCAGAATATATGGGGAACACCGGGGAGCTGTTTTTT. The variable domain in full, with the rest retrieved from reference TRBV18 and TRBJ2-2, is NAGVMQNPRHLVRRRGQEARLRCSPMKGHSHVYWYRQLPEEGLKFMVYLQKENIIDESGMPKERFSAEFPKEGPSILRIQQVVRGDSAAYFCASSPEYMGNTGELFFGEGSRLTVL.

This chain uses TRBV28 with TRBJ2-6; either TRBD1 or TRBD2 may fit D (6 bases each). The CDR3 has 19 amino acids. The germline CDR1 and CDR2 sequences are MDHEN and SYDVKM. V was pared by 6 bases and J by 0 bases, with 21 bases between. The CDR3 nucleotides read TGTGCCAGCAGCTGTAGGGGGGCCCCACTGAGCTCTGGGGCCAACGTCCTGACTTTC. Its protein product is CASSCRGAPLSSGANVLTF.

The genes are TRBV6-5 and TRBJ2-7; D is ambiguous. Trimming took off 0 bases at V and 6 bases at J, with 6 bases between the two ends. The CDR3 is made up of 12 amino acids. The germline CDR1 and CDR2 sequences are MNHEY and SVGAGI. The CDR3 bases are TGTGCCAGCAGTTACTCGTTCAGCGAGCAGTACTTC. Translated, it gives CASSYSFSEQYF.

The chain employs TRBV7-2 and TRBJ2-7; D not certain. The germline V gene has CDR1 SGHTA and CDR2 FQGNSA. There are 12 residues in the CDR3. V dropped 5 bases and J dropped 4 bases, with 9 bases sitting between them. CDR3 bases: TGTGCCAGCAGCCCGACTTCGTACGAGCAGTACTTC. It encodes CASSPTSYEQYF.

V is TRBV19 and J is TRBJ1-4; unclear D gene. V lost 1 base to trimming and J lost 4 bases, with 10 bases between them. Germline values: CDR1 LNHDA, CDR2 SQIVND (reference sequence). This CDR3 is built from 15 residues. The CDR3 DNA reads as TGTGCCAGTAGTATAGTCGGCCGGAATAATGAAAAACTGTTTTTT. Amino acid sequence: CASSIVGRNNEKLFF. Based on the CDR3 plus reference TRBV19 and TRBJ1-4, the full variable domain is DGGITQSPKYLFRKEGQNVTLSCEQNLNHDAMYWYRQDPGQGLRLIYYSQIVNDFQKGDIAEGYSVSREKKESFPLTVTSAQKNPTAFYLCASSIVGRNNEKLFFGSGTQLSVL.

This clone has more than one count but fewer than ten. The J gene is TRBJ1-4, the V gene TRBV30; tentative D call: TRBD1 (6 bases). Germline V gene lookup returns CDR1 GTSNPN and CDR2 SVGIG (reference sequence). This CDR3 comprises 16 residues. V shed 5 bases and J shed 4 bases, with 20 bases lying between them. CDR3 in DNA: TGTGCCTGGGGGGGCGATAGGCCAGCACTTAATGAAAAACTGTTTTTT. As protein: CAWGGDRPALNEKLFF.

The genes are TRBV14 and TRBJ2-7; D ambiguous. This CDR3 contains 14 residues. The V and J ends lost 0 bases and 5 bases respectively, with 11 bases between them. The germline V gene encodes CDR1 SGHDN and CDR2 FVKESK. The CDR3 spells CASSQDLNGDEQYF. CDR3 bases: TGTGCCAGCAGCCAAGATCTTAATGGAGACGAGCAGTACTTC. Full variable domain (missing parts from reference TRBV14 and TRBJ2-7): EAGVTQFPSHSVIEKGQTVTLRCDPISGHDNLYWYRRVMGKEIKFLLHFVKESKQDESGMPNNRFLAERTGGTYSTLKVQPAELEDSGVYFCASSQDLNGDEQYFGPGTRLTVT.

The chain carries TRBV19 and TRBJ2-7; D may be TRBD1 or TRBD2 (5 bases each). Per germline, CDR1 LNHDA and CDR2 SQIVND (reference sequence). Trimming removed 3 bases at V and 4 bases at J, with 13 bases between. The CDR3 is made up of 14 amino acids. CDR3 region: CASSIGGGHYEQYF. CDR3 sequence (DNA): TGTGCCAGTAGTATTGGGGGTGGTCATTACGAGCAGTACTTC. Variable domain in full (rest from reference TRBV19 and TRBJ2-7): DGGITQSPKYLFRKEGQNVTLSCEQNLNHDAMYWYRQDPGQGLRLIYYSQIVNDFQKGDIAEGYSVSREKKESFPLTVTSAQKNPTAFYLCASSIGGGHYEQYFGPGTRLTVT.

The rearrangement uses TRBV28 and TRBJ1-5, with no clear D. V lost 6 bases to trimming and J lost 7 bases, with 13 bases between them. The CDR3 sequence is 13 residues long. The germline gives CDR1 MDHEN, CDR2 SYDVKM. The CDR3 region has the DNA TGTGCCAGCAGCACCTCCCCCCGCCAGCCCCAGCATTTT. It specifies CASSTSPRQPQHF.

The J gene is TRBJ2-3, the V gene TRBV11-2; TRBD1 matches 9 bases. With V trimmed by 5 bases and J by 4 bases, 7 bases remained unmatched. This CDR3 region has 15 residues. The germline CDR1 and CDR2 sequences are SGHAT and FQNNGV. The CDR3 DNA is TGTGCCAGCAGCCGGACAGGGGCGGTCCCAGATACGCAGTATTTT. This gives the protein CASSRTGAVPDTQYF.

V gene TRBV14 combines with J gene TRBJ2-7; D is perhaps TRBD1 (5 bases). Germline-derived CDR1 and CDR2 are SGHDN and FVKESK. The V end lost 0 bases, the J end lost 7 bases, and 16 bases lay between the germline ends. The CDR3 spans 15 residues. CDR3 in DNA: TGTGCCAGCAGCCAAGATCGTAGAGTTAGGACAGAGCAGTACTTC. Its translation is CASSQDRRVRTEQYF.

The V call is TRBV27, the J call TRBJ2-4; TRBD1 is a possible D gene (6 bases). Trimming removed 5 bases from V and 0 bases from J, with 20 bases in between. Per the germline V gene, CDR1 is MNHEY and CDR2 is SMNVEV (reference sequence). CDR3 length equals 18 residues. CDR3 DNA sequence: TGTGCCAGCAGTCTCTCTCAGGGCAGGGGCGAAGCCAAAAACATTCAGTACTTC. It codes for CASSLSQGRGEAKNIQYF.

The chain joins TRBV20-1 to TRBJ1-3; no clear D gene. The CDR3 length is 11 residues. V gave up 6 bases and J gave up 10 bases, with 13 bases separating them. Germline V gene data show CDR1 as DFQATT and CDR2 as SNEGSKA (reference sequence). The CDR3: CSAQSRGTIYF. The DNA for the CDR3 is TGCAGTGCCCAGAGTCGAGGGACCATATATTTT.

The V call is TRBV28, the J call TRBJ2-1; unclear D gene. The CDR3 has 15 amino acids. Germline CDR1 reads MDHEN; CDR2 reads SYDVKM. Trimming left V 3 bases short and J 7 bases short, with 16 bases between. The chain's CDR3 is CASSLVARQKNEQFF. The CDR3, as DNA: TGTGCCAGCAGTTTGGTGGCCCGGCAGAAAAATGAGCAGTTCTTC.